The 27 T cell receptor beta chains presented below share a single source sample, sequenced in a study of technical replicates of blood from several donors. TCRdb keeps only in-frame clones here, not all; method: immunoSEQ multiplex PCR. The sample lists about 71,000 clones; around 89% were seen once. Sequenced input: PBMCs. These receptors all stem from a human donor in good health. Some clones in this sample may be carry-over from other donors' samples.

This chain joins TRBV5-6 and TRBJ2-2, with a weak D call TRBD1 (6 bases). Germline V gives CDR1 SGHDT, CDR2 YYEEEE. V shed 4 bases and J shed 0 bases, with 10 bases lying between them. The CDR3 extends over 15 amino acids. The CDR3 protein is CASSRDTANTGELFF. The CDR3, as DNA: TGTGCCAGCAGCCGGGACACTGCGAACACCGGGGAGCTGTTTTTT.

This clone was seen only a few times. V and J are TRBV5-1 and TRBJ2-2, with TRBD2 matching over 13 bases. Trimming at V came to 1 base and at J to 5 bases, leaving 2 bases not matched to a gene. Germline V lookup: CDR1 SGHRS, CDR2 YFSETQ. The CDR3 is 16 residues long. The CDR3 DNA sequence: TGCGCCAGCAGCTTGCAGACTAGCGGGAGGACCGGGGAGCTGTTTTTT. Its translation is CASSLQTSGRTGELFF.

CDR3 sequence: CASSELGDRYDNEQFF. CDR3 in DNA: TGTGCCAGCAGCGAGCTCGGGGACAGGTACGACAATGAGCAGTTCTTC. The rearrangement links TRBV9 to TRBJ2-1; 8 bases are a match to TRBD1. Trimming at V came to 3 bases and at J to 5 bases, leaving 10 bases not matched to a gene. The CDR3 contains 16 residues. Germline CDR1 is SGDLS and CDR2 is YYNGEE.

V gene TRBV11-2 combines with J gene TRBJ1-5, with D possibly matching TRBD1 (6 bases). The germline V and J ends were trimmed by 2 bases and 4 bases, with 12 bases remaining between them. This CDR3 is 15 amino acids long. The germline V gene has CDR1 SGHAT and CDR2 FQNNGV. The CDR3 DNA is TGTGCCAGCAGCTTAAGGGGGTTCAGGAATCAGCCCCAGCATTTT. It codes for CASSLRGFRNQPQHF.

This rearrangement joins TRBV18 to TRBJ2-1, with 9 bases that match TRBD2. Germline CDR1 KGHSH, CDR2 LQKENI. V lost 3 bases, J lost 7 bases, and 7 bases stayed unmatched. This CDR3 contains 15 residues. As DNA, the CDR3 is TGTGCCAGCTCACCTTTCGAAACTAGCGGGAATGAGCAGTTCTTC. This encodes CASSPFETSGNEQFF.

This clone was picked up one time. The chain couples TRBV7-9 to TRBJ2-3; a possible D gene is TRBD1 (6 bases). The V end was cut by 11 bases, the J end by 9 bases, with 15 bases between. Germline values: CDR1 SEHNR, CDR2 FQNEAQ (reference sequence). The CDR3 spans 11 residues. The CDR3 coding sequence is TGTGCCCCTGAAGGGGGTGGAACGCAGTATTTT. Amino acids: CAPEGGGTQYF.

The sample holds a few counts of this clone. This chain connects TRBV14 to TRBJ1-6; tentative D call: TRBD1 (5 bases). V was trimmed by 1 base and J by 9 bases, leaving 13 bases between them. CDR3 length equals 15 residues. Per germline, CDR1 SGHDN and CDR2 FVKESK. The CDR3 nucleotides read TGTGCCAGCAGCCAAGTTGTGCAGGGTGGTTCACCCCTCCACTTT. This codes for CASSQVVQGGSPLHF.

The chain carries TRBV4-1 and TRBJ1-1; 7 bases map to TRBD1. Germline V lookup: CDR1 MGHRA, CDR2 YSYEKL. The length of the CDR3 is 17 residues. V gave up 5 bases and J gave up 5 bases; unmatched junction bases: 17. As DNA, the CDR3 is TGCGCCAGCAGCAGAGCAGGGGGGCGGGGACCGGGAACTGAAGCTTTCTTT. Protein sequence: CASSRAGGRGPGTEAFF.

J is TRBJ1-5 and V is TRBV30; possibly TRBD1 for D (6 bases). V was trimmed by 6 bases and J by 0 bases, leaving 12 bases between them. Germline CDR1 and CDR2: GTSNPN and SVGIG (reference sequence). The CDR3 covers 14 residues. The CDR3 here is CACSQGDSNQPQHF. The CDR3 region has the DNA TGTGCCTGTTCACAGGGAGATAGCAATCAGCCCCAGCATTTT.

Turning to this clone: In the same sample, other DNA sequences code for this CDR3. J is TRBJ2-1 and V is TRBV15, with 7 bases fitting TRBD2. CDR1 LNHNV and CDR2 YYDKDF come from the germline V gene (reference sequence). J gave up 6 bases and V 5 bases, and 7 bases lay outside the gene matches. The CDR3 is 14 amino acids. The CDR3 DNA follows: TGTGCCACCAGCCGAGGGGAGGGAGGCAATGAGCAGTTCTTC. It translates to CATSRGEGGNEQFF.

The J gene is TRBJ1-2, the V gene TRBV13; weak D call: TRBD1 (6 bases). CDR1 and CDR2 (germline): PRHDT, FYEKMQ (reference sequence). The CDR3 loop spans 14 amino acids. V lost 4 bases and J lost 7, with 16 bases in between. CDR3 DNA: TGTGCCAGCAGCTCAAAGGGGGGGGTGGGTGGCTACACCTTC. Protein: CASSSKGGVGGYTF.

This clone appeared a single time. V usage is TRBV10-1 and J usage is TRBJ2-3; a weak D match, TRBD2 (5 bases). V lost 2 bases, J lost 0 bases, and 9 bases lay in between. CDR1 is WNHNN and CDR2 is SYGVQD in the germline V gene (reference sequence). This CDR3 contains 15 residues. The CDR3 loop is CASSEEGGSTDTQYF. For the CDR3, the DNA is TGCGCCAGCAGTGAGGAGGGCGGGAGCACAGATACGCAGTATTTT.

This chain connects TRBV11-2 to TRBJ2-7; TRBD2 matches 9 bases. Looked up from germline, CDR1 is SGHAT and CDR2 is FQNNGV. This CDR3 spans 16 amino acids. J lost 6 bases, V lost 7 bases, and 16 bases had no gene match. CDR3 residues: CASTLLGPSGTSEQYF. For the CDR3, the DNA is TGTGCCAGCACCCTCCTTGGGCCTAGCGGGACCTCCGAGCAGTACTTC. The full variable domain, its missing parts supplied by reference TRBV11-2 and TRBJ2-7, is EAGVAQSPRYKIIEKRQSVAFWCNPISGHATLYWYQQILGQGPKLLIQFQNNGVVDDSQLPKDRFSAERLKGVDSTLKIQPAKLEDSAVYLCASTLLGPSGTSEQYFGPGTRLTVT.

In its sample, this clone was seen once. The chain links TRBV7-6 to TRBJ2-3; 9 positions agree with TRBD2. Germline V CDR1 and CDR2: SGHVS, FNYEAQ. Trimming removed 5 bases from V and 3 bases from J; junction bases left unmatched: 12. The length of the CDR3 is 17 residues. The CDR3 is CASSLSVRSGGTDTQYF. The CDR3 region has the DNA TGTGCCAGCAGCCTCTCTGTACGTAGCGGGGGTACAGATACGCAGTATTTT.

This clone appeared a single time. CDR3: CASSVQVSTDTQYF. For the CDR3, the DNA is TGTGCCAGCAGCGTACAGGTTAGCACAGATACGCAGTATTTT. This rearrangement joins TRBV7-9 to TRBJ2-3, with a tentative D call TRBD1 (5 bases). V gave up 5 bases and J gave up 0 bases, with 9 bases separating them. This CDR3 spans 14 amino acids. In germline, CDR1 is SEHNR, CDR2 FQNEAQ (reference sequence).

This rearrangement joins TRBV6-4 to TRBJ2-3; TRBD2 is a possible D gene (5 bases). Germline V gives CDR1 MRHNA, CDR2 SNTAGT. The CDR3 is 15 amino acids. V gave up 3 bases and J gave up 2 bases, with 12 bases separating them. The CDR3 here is CASSDVATTTDTQYF. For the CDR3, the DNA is TGTGCCAGCAGTGATGTAGCGACGACCACAGATACGCAGTATTTT.

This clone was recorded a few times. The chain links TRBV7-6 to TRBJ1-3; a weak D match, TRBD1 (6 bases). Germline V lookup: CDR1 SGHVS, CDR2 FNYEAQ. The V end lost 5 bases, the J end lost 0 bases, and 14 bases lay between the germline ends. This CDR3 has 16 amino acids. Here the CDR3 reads CASSPSGQISGNTIYF. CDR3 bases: TGTGCCAGCAGCCCCTCGGGACAAATCTCTGGAAACACCATATATTTT.

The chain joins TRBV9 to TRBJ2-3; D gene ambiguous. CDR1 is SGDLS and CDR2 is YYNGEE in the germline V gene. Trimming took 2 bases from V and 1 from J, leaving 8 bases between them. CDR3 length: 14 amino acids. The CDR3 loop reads CASSVGGRTDTQYF. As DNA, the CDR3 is TGTGCCAGCAGCGTTGGCGGTCGCACAGATACGCAGTATTTT.

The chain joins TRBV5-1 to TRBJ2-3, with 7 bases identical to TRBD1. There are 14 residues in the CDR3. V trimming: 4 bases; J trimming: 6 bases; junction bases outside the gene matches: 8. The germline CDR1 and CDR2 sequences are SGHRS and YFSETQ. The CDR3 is CASSLEGASDTQYF. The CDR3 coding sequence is TGCGCCAGCAGCCTAGAGGGGGCTTCCGATACGCAGTATTTT.

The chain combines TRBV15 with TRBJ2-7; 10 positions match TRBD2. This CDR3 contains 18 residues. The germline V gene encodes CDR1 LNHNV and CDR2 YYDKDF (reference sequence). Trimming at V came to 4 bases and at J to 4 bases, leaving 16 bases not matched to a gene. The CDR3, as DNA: TGTGCCACCAGCACCCCCGGAGCGGGAGGGTACAATGGTTACGAGCAGTACTTC. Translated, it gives CATSTPGAGGYNGYEQYF.

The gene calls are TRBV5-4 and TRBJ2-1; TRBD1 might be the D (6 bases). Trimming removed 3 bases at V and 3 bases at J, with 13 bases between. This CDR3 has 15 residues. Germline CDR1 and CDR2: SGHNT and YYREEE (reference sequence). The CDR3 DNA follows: TGTGCCAGCAGCTCCCCTGGACAGCTCTACAATGAGCAGTTCTTC. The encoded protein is CASSSPGQLYNEQFF. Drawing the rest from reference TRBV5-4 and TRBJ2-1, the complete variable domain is ETGVTQSPTHLIKTRGQQVTLRCSSQSGHNTVSWYQQALGQGPQFIFQYYREEENGRGNFPPRFSGLQFPNYSSELNVNALELDDSALYLCASSSPGQLYNEQFFGPGTRLTVL.

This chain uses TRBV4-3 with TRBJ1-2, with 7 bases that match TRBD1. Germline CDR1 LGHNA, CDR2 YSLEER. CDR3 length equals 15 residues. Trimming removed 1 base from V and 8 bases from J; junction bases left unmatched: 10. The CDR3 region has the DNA TGCGCCAGCAGCCAAGCTATACAGGGGCTGGGGGGCTACACCTTC. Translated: CASSQAIQGLGGYTF.

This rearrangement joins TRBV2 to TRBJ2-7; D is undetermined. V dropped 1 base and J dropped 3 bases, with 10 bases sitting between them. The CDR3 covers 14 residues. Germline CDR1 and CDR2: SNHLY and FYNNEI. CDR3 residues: CASSEGAPNYEQYF. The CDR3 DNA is TGTGCCAGCAGTGAAGGGGCGCCGAACTACGAGCAGTACTTC.

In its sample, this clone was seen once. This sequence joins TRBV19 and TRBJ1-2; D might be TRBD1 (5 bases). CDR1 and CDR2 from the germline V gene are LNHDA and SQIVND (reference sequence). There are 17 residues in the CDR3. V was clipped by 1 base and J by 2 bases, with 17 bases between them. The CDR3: CASSIGARWQGNYGYTF. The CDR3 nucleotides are TGTGCCAGTAGTATAGGAGCGAGGTGGCAGGGAAACTATGGCTACACCTTC.

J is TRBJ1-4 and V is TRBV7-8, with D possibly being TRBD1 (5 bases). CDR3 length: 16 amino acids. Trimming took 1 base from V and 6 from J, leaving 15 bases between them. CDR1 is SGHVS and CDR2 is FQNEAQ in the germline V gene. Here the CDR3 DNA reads TGTGCCAGCAGCTTAGGTGCACTGTGGGGGGATGAAAAACTGTTTTTT. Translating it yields CASSLGALWGDEKLFF.

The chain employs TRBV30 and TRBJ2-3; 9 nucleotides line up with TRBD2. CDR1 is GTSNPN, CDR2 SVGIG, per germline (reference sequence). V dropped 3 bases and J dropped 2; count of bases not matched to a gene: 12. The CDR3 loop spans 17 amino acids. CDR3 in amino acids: CAWRLAGGPESTDTQYF. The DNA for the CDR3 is TGTGCCTGGAGGTTGGCGGGAGGGCCGGAATCCACAGATACGCAGTATTTT.

The CDR3 region has the DNA TGCGCCAGCAGCTGGGGGAACAATAGCGGGAGATTCTACAATGAGCAGTTCTTC. Protein: CASSWGNNSGRFYNEQFF. This rearrangement joins TRBV5-1 to TRBJ2-1, with TRBD2 identical over 9 bases. Germline V gives CDR1 SGHRS, CDR2 YFSETQ. The CDR3 is made up of 18 amino acids. The junction had 13 bases not matched to a gene; V was cut back by 3 bases and J by 3 bases.